These 23 T cell receptor beta chains share one sample of origin, sequenced in a study of blood T cell repertoires in COVID-19. Libraries were prepared by immunoSEQ multiplex PCR; TCRdb keeps only in-frame clonotypes and omits some of them. Here the sample spans approximately 110,000 clones, around 85% being singletons. Sequencing was performed on peripheral blood. These TCRs come from a human donor in a cohort sampled during active COVID-19.

This rearrangement joins TRBV7-9 to TRBJ1-5; D perhaps matches TRBD1 (5 bases). CDR3 length equals 16 residues. CDR1 is SEHNR, CDR2 FQNEAQ, per germline (reference sequence). Trimming stripped 1 base from V and 7 bases from J, with 17 bases between. This chain's CDR3 is CASSLVAGRNTQPQHF. The CDR3 nucleotides are TGTGCCAGCAGCTTAGTAGCGGGGCGCAACACCCAGCCCCAGCATTTT.

CDR3 DNA: TGTGCCAGTAGCTGGGGACTAGCGGGGGACTCCTACGAGCAGTACTTC. This translates into CASSWGLAGDSYEQYF. The chain couples TRBV19 to TRBJ2-7, with 14 bases aligning to TRBD2. V shed 6 bases and J 0 bases; nucleotides not matched to a gene: 4. Germline V gene data show CDR1 as LNHDA and CDR2 as SQIVND (reference sequence). This CDR3 has 16 amino acids.

The chain employs TRBV3-1 (or the pseudogene TRBV3-2) and TRBJ2-7; 8 bases are a match to TRBD2. The CDR3 contains 14 residues. Unmatched junction bases numbered 13, after V lost 6 bases and J lost 9 bases. Germline V gene data show CDR1 as LGHDT and CDR2 as YNNKEL (reference sequence). The CDR3 protein is CASSSRGAGVGQYF. CDR3 DNA: TGTGCCAGCAGTTCCCGTGGAGCGGGGGTAGGGCAGTACTTC.

The V gene is TRBV28, the J gene TRBJ2-3; 9 nucleotides agree with TRBD1. With V trimmed by 6 bases and J by 3 bases, 10 bases remained unmatched. The germline CDR1 and CDR2 sequences are MDHEN and SYDVKM. The length of the CDR3 is 16 residues. DNA of the CDR3: TGTGCCAGCAGGGGGACAGGGTCCTATGTAACAGATACGCAGTATTTT. Translating it yields CASRGTGSYVTDTQYF.

This clone was counted only a few times. CDR3 DNA sequence: TGTGCCAGCAGTTTAGACGGGGGACAGCCCCAGCATTTT. Protein: CASSLDGGQPQHF. This rearrangement joins TRBV12-3 or TRBV12-4 to TRBJ1-5; tentative D call: TRBD1 (5 bases). This CDR3 contains 13 residues. V was pared by 1 base and J by 7 bases, with 8 bases between.

The chain links TRBV3-1 (or the pseudogene TRBV3-2) to TRBJ2-1; possibly TRBD2 for D (5 bases). The CDR3 extends over 12 amino acids. Germline CDR1 LGHDT, CDR2 YNNKEL (reference sequence). Trimming removed 2 bases from V and 9 bases from J, with 8 bases in between. This chain's CDR3 is CASSQNGGEQFF. The CDR3, as DNA: TGTGCCAGCAGCCAAAATGGAGGTGAGCAGTTCTTC.

The rearrangement joins TRBV30 to TRBJ1-2; D unresolved. Trimming removed 4 bases from V and 2 bases from J, with 11 bases in between. CDR1 and CDR2 from the germline V gene are GTSNPN and SVGIG (reference sequence). The CDR3 covers 13 residues. This chain's CDR3 is CAWTAQRNYGYTF. The CDR3 DNA is TGTGCCTGGACGGCCCAGCGGAACTATGGCTACACCTTC.

The chain links TRBV9 to TRBJ2-4, with 7 bases fitting TRBD2. CDR1 is SGDLS and CDR2 is YYNGEE in the germline V gene. J lost 2 bases, V lost 4 bases, and 6 bases had no gene match. This CDR3 is 15 amino acids long. In DNA form, the CDR3 reads TGTGCCAGCAGCAAAGCCGGGGGGTCCAAAAACATTCAGTACTTC. Protein sequence: CASSKAGGSKNIQYF.

The J gene is TRBJ2-1, the V gene TRBV6-2 or TRBV6-3; weak D call: TRBD2 (7 bases). CDR1 is MNHEY and CDR2 is SVGEGT in the germline V gene. V was shortened by 5 bases and J by 7 bases, with 12 bases between the two germline ends. The CDR3 length is 13 residues. The CDR3 region is CASSGGALNEQFF. The CDR3, as DNA: TGTGCCAGCAGTGGGGGGGCTCTGAATGAGCAGTTCTTC.

The chain has TRBV27 and TRBJ2-1; 7 bases agree with TRBD2. The V gene's germline CDR1 is MNHEY and CDR2 SMNVEV (reference sequence). With V trimmed by 3 bases and J by 6 bases, 5 bases remained unmatched. CDR3 length: 14 amino acids. CDR3 residues: CASSFESSGNEQFF. DNA of the CDR3: TGTGCCAGCAGTTTCGAATCTAGCGGCAATGAGCAGTTCTTC.

This sequence joins TRBV9 and TRBJ1-2; D may be TRBD1 (5 bases). This CDR3 comprises 12 residues. V was cut by 8 bases and J by 6 bases, with 14 bases left in between. The germline gives CDR1 SGDLS, CDR2 YYNGEE. CDR3 in DNA: TGTGCCAGTCAGGGCGTAGATGATGGCTACACCTTC. Translation: CASQGVDDGYTF.

This chain links TRBV27 with TRBJ2-1; 8 positions agree with TRBD1. The germline gives CDR1 MNHEY, CDR2 SMNVEV (reference sequence). The junction had 7 bases not matched to a gene; V was cut back by 2 bases and J by 7 bases. The CDR3 spans 15 residues. The CDR3 DNA sequence: TGTGCCAGCAGTTTAGGAGCAGGGGGCAGAAATGAGCAGTTCTTC. Translating it yields CASSLGAGGRNEQFF.

The rearrangement uses TRBV11-2 and TRBJ2-2; unclear D gene. Germline V lookup: CDR1 SGHAT, CDR2 FQNNGV. Trimming cost V 1 base and J 1 base, with 7 bases left between them. The CDR3 has 15 amino acids. CDR3 sequence (DNA): TGTGCCAGCAGCTTAGTTGCAGGGAACACCGGGGAGCTGTTTTTT. It specifies CASSLVAGNTGELFF.

This rearrangement joins TRBV2 to TRBJ2-1; 8 positions agree with TRBD2. CDR1 and CDR2 from the germline V gene are SNHLY and FYNNEI. Trimming at V came to 6 bases and at J to 7 bases, leaving 8 bases not matched to a gene. The CDR3 is 14 residues long. DNA of the CDR3: TGTGCCAGCAGCCTAAGCGGGGGAAGTAATGAGCAGTTCTTC. Translated: CASSLSGGSNEQFF.

This clone came up once. The genes are TRBV19 and TRBJ1-5; 8 bases are shared with TRBD1. The germline V gene has CDR1 LNHDA and CDR2 SQIVND (reference sequence). CDR3 size: 13 residues. The V and J ends lost 9 bases and 9 bases, in that order; junction bases with no gene match: 10. The CDR3 region has the DNA TGTGCCAGCGAGATACAGGGGGTAGGGCCCCAGCATTTT. Residues: CASEIQGVGPQHF. The variable domain in full, completed from reference TRBV19 and TRBJ1-5, reads DGGITQSPKYLFRKEGQNVTLSCEQNLNHDAMYWYRQDPGQGLRLIYYSQIVNDFQKGDIAEGYSVSREKKESFPLTVTSAQKNPTAFYLCASEIQGVGPQHFGDGTRLSIL.

The CDR3 coding sequence is TGTGCCAGCAGTGAAGGTCTAGCTTACAATGAGCAGTTCTTC. Amino acid sequence: CASSEGLAYNEQFF. The chain links TRBV2 to TRBJ2-1; TRBD2 is a possible D gene (5 bases). Deletions cut 1 base from V and 4 bases from J, with 8 bases between. CDR1 is SNHLY, CDR2 FYNNEI, per germline. CDR3 length equals 14 residues.

The chain is built from TRBV5-6 and TRBJ1-5; TRBD1 might be the D (6 bases). From germline, CDR1 is SGHDT and CDR2 YYEEEE. The CDR3 has 14 amino acids. V lost 3 bases, J lost 5 bases, and 12 bases lay in between. This CDR3 reads CASSYGQPDQPQHF. CDR3 DNA sequence: TGTGCCAGCAGCTACGGACAGCCCGATCAGCCCCAGCATTTT.

This sequence joins TRBV6-5 and TRBJ2-3, with 8 bases lining up with TRBD1. Per germline, CDR1 MNHEY and CDR2 SVGAGI. The junction had 4 bases not matched to a gene; V was cut back by 7 bases and J by 4 bases. This CDR3 is 13 amino acids long. CDR3 amino acids: CASTPGGPDTQYF. CDR3 bases: TGTGCCAGCACGCCAGGGGGCCCAGATACGCAGTATTTT.

The gene calls are TRBV3-1 (or the pseudogene TRBV3-2) and TRBJ2-7, with a possible D match to TRBD1 (6 bases). This CDR3 region has 14 residues. Germline V gene sequence: CDR1 LGHDT, CDR2 YNNKEL (reference sequence). Trimming took 1 base from V and 6 from J, leaving 13 bases between them. CDR3 sequence (DNA): TGTGCCAGCAGCCAAGCAGGGGTTCTCGGCGAGCAGTACTTC. Translation: CASSQAGVLGEQYF.

The gene calls are TRBV10-3 and TRBJ2-1; 9 bases fit TRBD2. Germline trimming cut 5 bases from V and 9 bases from J; bases unmatched to any gene: 8. The CDR3 has 14 residues. CDR1 and CDR2 from the germline V gene are ENHRY and SYGVKD. This chain's CDR3 is CAISRAGGGFEQFF. The CDR3 DNA follows: TGTGCCATCAGTCGAGCGGGGGGCGGCTTTGAGCAGTTCTTC.

This rearrangement joins TRBV27 to TRBJ1-5; 9 nucleotides line up with TRBD1. Germline CDR1 is MNHEY and CDR2 is SMNVEV (reference sequence). CDR3 length: 14 amino acids. The ends lost 4 bases at V and 5 bases at J; junction bases unmatched: 3. The CDR3 reads CASSSTGGDQPQHF. In DNA, the CDR3 is TGTGCCAGCAGTTCGACAGGGGGGGATCAGCCCCAGCATTTT.

V gene TRBV19 combines with J gene TRBJ2-2, with D maybe TRBD1 (6 bases). Germline CDR1 LNHDA, CDR2 SQIVND (reference sequence). The V end was cut by 4 bases, the J end by 4 bases, with 16 bases between. The CDR3 runs 16 residues. CDR3 amino acids: CASSSPRGRSTGELFF. CDR3 bases: TGTGCCAGTAGTAGCCCGAGGGGGAGATCCACCGGGGAGCTGTTTTTT. Full variable domain (outside the CDR3, taken from reference TRBV19 and TRBJ2-2): DGGITQSPKYLFRKEGQNVTLSCEQNLNHDAMYWYRQDPGQGLRLIYYSQIVNDFQKGDIAEGYSVSREKKESFPLTVTSAQKNPTAFYLCASSSPRGRSTGELFFGEGSRLTVL.

The gene calls are TRBV2 and TRBJ1-6, with D maybe TRBD1 (5 bases). Germline V CDR1 and CDR2: SNHLY, FYNNEI. The CDR3 extends over 15 amino acids. V lost 6 bases, J lost 7 bases, and 16 bases lay in between. CDR3 loop: CASRSPRAGNSPLHF. The CDR3 DNA reads TGTGCCAGCAGGAGCCCCAGGGCAGGGAATTCACCCCTCCACTTT.